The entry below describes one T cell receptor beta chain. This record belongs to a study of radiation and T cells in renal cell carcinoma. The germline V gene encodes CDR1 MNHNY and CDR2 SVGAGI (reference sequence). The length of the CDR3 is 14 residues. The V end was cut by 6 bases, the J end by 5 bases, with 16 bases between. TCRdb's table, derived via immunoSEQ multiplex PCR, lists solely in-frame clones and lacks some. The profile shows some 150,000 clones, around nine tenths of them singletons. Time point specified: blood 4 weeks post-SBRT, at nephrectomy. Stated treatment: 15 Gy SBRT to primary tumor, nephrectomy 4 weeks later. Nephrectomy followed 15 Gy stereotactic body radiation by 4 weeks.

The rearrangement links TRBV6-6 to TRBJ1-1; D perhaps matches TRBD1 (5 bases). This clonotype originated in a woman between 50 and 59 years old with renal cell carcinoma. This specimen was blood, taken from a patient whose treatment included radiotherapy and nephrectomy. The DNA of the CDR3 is TGTGCCAGCAGGTCCGGGACGGAGGTGACTGAAGCTTTCTTT. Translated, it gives CASRSGTEVTEAFF.